This T cell receptor beta chain comes out of a study of blood T cell repertoires in COVID-19. Study in general: Donors in the United States, Italy and Spain gave samples during acute or convalescent COVID-19. Sources were T cells, B-cell-depleted T cells, or PBMCs; the material itself was cDNA or gDNA.

In this sample, this clone turned up once. As originally analysed: For nucleated cells, counts were estimated from reference gene primer amplification. Here immunoSEQ multiplex PCR was the method, and the copy in TCRdb shows in-frame clones only, minus some. V, J and clone size are taken as reported in that table, and D and trimming were inferred from the DNA itself. The sample lists under 200,000 clones, approximately 85% occurring once. The CDR3 spans 13 residues. Germline V gene lookup returns CDR1 SGHRS and CDR2 YFSETQ. V was clipped by 4 bases and J by 1 base, with 7 bases between them. Seattle researchers signed up patients amid active infection and tracked them longitudinally.

Sequenced material: peripheral blood. The receptor's source is a woman between 45 and 65 years old with COVID-19, enrolled during active disease. The V gene is TRBV5-1, the J gene TRBJ2-3; maybe TRBD2 (5 bases). The CDR3 DNA is TGCGCCAGCAGCGCCGGGGGCACAGATACGCAGTATTTT. This translates into CASSAGGTDTQYF.